This T cell receptor beta chain is from a study of blood T cell repertoires in COVID-19. Background on the study: Sites in the United States, Italy and Spain provided acute and convalescent COVID-19 samples. T cells, B-cell-depleted T cells, or PBMCs supplied cDNA or gDNA.

In the original processing: Scientists estimated how many nucleated cells there were by amplifying reference gene primers. The repertoire was sequenced with immunoSEQ multiplex PCR; TCRdb's copy has only in-frame clones and lacks some. V, J and clone size derive from that table, while D and trimming were established from the DNA sequence. The table records 45,000 or so clones, roughly 90% of them present only once. CDR1 is SGHTA and CDR2 is FQGNSA in the germline V gene. The CDR3 extends over 14 amino acids. J lost 2 bases, V lost 5 bases, and 0 bases had no gene match. The chain has TRBV7-2 and TRBJ1-5; 10 bases match TRBD1. Source material: peripheral blood. The sequence derives from a human donor in a cohort sampled during active COVID-19. DNA of the CDR3: TGTGCCAGCAGCGGGACAGGGGGCAATCAGCCCCAGCATTTT. Its protein product is CASSGTGGNQPQHF.